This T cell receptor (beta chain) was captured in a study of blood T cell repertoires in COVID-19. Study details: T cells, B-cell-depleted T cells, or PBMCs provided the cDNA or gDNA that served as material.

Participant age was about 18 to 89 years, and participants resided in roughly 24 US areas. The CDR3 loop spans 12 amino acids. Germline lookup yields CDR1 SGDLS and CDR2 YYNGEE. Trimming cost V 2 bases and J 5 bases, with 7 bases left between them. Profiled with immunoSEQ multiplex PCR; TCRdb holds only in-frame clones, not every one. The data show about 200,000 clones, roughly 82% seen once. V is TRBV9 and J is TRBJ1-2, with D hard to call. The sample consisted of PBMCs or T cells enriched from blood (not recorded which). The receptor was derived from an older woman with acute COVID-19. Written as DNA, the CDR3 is TGTGCCAGCAGCGTCGAGGGTTATGGCTACACCTTC. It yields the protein CASSVEGYGYTF.